Listed here is a single T cell receptor (beta chain). The data were obtained in a study of blood T cell repertoires in COVID-19. The wider study: The origin of the acute and convalescent COVID-19 samples was the United States, Italy and Spain.

The CDR3 is made up of 16 amino acids. The V end was cut by 2 bases, the J end by 4 bases, with 17 bases between. CDR1 and CDR2 from the germline V gene are MGHDK and SYGVNS. Authors' analysis steps: The assay estimated nucleated cells by amplifying reference gene primers. Data came from immunoSEQ multiplex PCR; TCRdb stores just in-frame clones and leaves some out. From that table come the V and J calls and clone size; the DNA was used to work out D and trimming. This sample yields 95,000 to 150,000 clones, of which 90% are seen a single time; about 3.8% belongs to the top ten. Sequenced: peripheral blood. The clonotype comes from an older woman with COVID-19, enrolled during active disease. The J gene is TRBJ1-1, the V gene TRBV25-1, with a tentative D call TRBD1 (6 bases). The CDR3, as DNA: TGTGCCAGCAGTGAAGGACCCACAGGGTGGGGCACTGAAGCTTTCTTT. Its translation is CASSEGPTGWGTEAFF.